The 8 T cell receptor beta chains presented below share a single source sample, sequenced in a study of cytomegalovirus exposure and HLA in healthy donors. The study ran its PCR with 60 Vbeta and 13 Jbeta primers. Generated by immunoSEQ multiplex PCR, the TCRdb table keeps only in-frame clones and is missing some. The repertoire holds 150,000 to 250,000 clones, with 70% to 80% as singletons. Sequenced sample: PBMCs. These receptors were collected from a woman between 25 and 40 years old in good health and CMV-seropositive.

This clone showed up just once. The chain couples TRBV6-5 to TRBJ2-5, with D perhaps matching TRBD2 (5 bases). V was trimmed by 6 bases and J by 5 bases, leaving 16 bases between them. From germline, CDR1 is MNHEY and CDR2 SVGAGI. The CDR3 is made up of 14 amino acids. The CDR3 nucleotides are TGTGCCAGCAGCATCCTCGAGGACTGGGAGACCCAGTACTTC. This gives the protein CASSILEDWETQYF.

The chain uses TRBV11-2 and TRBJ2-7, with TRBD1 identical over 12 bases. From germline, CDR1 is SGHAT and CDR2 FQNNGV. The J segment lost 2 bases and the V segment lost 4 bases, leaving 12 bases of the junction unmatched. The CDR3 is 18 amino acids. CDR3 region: CASSSGTGGYILTYEQYF. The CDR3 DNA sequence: TGTGCCAGCAGCTCCGGGACAGGGGGCTACATACTAACCTACGAGCAGTACTTC.

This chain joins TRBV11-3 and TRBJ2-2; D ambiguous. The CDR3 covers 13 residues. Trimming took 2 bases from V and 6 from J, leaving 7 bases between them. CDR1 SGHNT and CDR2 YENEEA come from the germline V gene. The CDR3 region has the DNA TGTGCCAGCAGCTTATCGGGTCCCGGGGAGCTGTTTTTT. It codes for CASSLSGPGELFF.

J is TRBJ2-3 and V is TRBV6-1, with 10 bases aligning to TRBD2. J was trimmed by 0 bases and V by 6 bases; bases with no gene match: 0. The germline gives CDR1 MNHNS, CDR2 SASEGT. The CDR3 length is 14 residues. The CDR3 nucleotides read TGTGCCAGCAGACTAGCGGGAAGCACAGATACGCAGTATTTT. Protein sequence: CASRLAGSTDTQYF.

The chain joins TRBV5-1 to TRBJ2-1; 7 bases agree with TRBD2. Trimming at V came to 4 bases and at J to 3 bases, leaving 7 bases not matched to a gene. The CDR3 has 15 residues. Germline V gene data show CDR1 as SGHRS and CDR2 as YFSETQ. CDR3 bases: TGCGCCAGCAGCGGCGGGAGAAGGGGCTACAATGAGCAGTTCTTC. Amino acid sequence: CASSGGRRGYNEQFF.

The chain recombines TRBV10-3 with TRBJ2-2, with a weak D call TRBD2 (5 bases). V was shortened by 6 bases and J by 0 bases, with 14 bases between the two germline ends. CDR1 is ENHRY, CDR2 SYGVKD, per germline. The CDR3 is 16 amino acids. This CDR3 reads CAIRLGLASNTGELFF. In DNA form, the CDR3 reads TGTGCCATCAGACTCGGACTCGCCTCGAACACCGGGGAGCTGTTTTTT.

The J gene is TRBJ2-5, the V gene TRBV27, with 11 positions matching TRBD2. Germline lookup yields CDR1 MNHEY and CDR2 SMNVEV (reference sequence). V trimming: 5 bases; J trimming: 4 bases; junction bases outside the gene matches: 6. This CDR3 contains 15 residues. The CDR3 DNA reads TGTGCCAGCAGTCCCCAGGGACTAGCGGCAGAGACCCAGTACTTC. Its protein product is CASSPQGLAAETQYF.

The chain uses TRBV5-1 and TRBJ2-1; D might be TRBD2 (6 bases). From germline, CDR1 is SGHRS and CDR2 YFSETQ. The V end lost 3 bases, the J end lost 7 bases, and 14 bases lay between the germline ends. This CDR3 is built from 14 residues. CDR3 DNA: TGCGCCAGCAGCTCGGGACTGTCCAATAATGAGCAGTTCTTC. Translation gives CASSSGLSNNEQFF.